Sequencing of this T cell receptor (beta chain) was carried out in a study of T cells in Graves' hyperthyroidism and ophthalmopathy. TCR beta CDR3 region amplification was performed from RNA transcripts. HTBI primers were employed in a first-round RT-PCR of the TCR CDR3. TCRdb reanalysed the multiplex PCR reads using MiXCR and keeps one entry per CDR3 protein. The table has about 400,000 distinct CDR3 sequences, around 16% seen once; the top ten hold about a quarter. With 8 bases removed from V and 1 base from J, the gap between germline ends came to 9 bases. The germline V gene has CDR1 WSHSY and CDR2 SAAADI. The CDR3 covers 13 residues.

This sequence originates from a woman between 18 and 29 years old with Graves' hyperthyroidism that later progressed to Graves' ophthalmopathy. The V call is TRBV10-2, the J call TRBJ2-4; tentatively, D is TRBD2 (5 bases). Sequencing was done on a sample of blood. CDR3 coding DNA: TGCGCCAGCCACGAGGGTGCCAAAAACATTCAGTACTTC. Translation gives CASHEGAKNIQYF.